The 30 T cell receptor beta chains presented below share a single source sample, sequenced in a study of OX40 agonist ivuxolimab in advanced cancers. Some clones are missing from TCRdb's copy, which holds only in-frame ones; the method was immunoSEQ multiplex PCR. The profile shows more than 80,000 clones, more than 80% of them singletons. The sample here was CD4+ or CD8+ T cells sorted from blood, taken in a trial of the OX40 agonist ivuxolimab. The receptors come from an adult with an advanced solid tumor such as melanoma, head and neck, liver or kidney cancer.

CDR3 protein: CASSGGNSNTEAFF. CDR3 coding DNA: TGTGCCAGCAGCGGAGGGAATTCGAACACTGAAGCTTTCTTT. V is TRBV7-9 and J is TRBJ1-1; no clear D gene. The CDR3 is 14 residues long. CDR1 and CDR2 (germline): SEHNR, FQNEAQ (reference sequence). Trimming removed 5 bases at V and 1 base at J, with 11 bases between.

The CDR3 DNA sequence: TGTGCCAGCAGTACAGGGGGCTGGCGACTAGCGGCCGACACCGGGGAGCTGTTTTTT. Translation gives CASSTGGWRLAADTGELFF. The genes are TRBV27 and TRBJ2-2; possibly TRBD1 or TRBD2 for D (9 bases each). Germline V lookup: CDR1 MNHEY, CDR2 SMNVEV (reference sequence). The CDR3 has 19 residues. Trimming stripped 5 bases from V and 3 bases from J, with 25 bases between.

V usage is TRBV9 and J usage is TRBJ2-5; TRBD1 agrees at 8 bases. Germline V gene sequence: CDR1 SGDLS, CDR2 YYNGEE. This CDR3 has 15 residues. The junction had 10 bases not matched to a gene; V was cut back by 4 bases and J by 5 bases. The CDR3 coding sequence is TGTGCCAGCAGCTTCCGCGGACAGGGTTGGGAGACCCAGTACTTC. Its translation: CASSFRGQGWETQYF.

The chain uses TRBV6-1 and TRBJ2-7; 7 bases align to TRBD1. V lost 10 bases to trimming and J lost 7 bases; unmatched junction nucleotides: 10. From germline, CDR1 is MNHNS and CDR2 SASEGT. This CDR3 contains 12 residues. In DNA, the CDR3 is TGTGCCACCCGGGACAGTAACTGGGAGCAGTACTTC. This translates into CATRDSNWEQYF.

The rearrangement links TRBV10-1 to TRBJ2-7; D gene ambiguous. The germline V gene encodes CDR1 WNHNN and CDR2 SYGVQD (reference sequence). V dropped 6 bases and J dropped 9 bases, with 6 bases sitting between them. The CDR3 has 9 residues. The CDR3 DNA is TGCGCCAGCAGACCGGGGCAGTACTTC. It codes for CASRPGQYF.

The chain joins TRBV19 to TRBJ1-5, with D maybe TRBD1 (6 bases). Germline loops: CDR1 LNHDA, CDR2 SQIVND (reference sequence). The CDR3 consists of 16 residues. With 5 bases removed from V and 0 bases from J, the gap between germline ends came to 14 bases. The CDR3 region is CASSFTGTRSNQPQHF. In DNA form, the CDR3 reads TGTGCCAGTAGTTTTACCGGGACACGTAGCAATCAGCCCCAGCATTTT.

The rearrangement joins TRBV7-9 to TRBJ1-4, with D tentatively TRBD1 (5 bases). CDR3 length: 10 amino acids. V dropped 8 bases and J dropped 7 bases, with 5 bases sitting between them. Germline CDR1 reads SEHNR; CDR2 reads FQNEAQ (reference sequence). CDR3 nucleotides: TGTGCCAGCGGGGGTGAAAAACTGTTTTTT. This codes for CASGGEKLFF.

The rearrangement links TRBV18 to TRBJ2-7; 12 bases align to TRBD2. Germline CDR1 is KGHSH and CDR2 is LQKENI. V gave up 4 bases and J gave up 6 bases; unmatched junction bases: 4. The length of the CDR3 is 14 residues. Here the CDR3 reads CASSRLAGVGEQYF. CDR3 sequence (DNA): TGTGCCAGCTCACGACTAGCGGGAGTAGGCGAGCAGTACTTC.

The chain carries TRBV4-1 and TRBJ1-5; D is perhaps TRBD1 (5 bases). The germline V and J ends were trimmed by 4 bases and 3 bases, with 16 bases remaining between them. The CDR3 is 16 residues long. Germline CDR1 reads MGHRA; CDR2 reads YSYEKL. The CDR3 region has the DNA TGCGCCAGCAGCCCCGTCGGGCAGGGACCCAATCAGCCCCAGCATTTT. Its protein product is CASSPVGQGPNQPQHF.

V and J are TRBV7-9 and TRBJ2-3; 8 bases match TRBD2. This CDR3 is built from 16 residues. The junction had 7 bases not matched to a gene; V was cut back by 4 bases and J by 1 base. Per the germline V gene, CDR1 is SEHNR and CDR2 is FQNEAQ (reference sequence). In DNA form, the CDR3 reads TGTGCCAGCAGCTCATCAGCGGGAGCGGGCACAGATACGCAGTATTTT. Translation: CASSSSAGAGTDTQYF.

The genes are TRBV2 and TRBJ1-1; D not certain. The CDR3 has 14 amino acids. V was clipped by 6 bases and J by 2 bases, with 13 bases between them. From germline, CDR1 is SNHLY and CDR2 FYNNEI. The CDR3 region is CASRFTGTNTEAFF. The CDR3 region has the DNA TGTGCCAGCAGATTCACGGGCACTAACACTGAAGCTTTCTTT. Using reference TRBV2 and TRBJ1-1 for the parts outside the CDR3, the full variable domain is EPEVTQTPSHQVTQMGQEVILRCVPISNHLYFYWYRQILGQKVEFLVSFYNNEISEKSEIFDDQFSVERPDGSNFTLKIRSTKLEDSAMYFCASRFTGTNTEAFFGQGTRLTVV.

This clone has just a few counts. The CDR3 is CASNPPNNQPQHF. The CDR3 region has the DNA TGTGCCAGCAACCCTCCGAACAATCAGCCCCAGCATTTT. The genes are TRBV6-6 and TRBJ1-5; D uncertain. The CDR3 is 13 residues long. V dropped 7 bases and J dropped 3 bases, with 10 bases sitting between them. CDR1 and CDR2 (germline): MNHNY, SVGAGI (reference sequence).

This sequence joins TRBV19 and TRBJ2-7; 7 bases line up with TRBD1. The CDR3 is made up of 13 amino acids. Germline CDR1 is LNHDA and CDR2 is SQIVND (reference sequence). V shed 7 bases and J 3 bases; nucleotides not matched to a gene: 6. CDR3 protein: CASTGTESYEQYF. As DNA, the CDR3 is TGTGCCAGTACCGGGACAGAAAGCTACGAGCAGTACTTC.

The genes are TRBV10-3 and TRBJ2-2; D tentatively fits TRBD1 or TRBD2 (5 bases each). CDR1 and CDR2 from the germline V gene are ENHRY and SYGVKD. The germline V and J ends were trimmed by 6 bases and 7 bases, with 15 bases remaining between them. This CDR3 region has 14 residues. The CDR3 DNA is TGTGCCATCAGCCTCGGGGCCGGCGACGGGGAGCTGTTTTTT. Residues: CAISLGAGDGELFF.

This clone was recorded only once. The CDR3 DNA sequence: TGTGCCAGCTCACCAGGGGACCAAGAGACCCAGTACTTC. Its translation: CASSPGDQETQYF. J is TRBJ2-5 and V is TRBV18; the D is unclear. The CDR3 sequence is 13 residues long. Trimming removed 2 bases at V and 0 bases at J, with 4 bases between. CDR1 is KGHSH, CDR2 LQKENI, per germline.

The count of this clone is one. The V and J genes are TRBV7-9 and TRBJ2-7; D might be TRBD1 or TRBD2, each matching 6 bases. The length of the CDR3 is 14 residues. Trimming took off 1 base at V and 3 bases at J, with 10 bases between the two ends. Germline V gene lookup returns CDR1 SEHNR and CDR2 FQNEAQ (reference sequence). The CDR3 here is CASSLEGGGYEQYF. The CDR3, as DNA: TGTGCCAGCAGCTTAGAAGGGGGAGGCTACGAGCAGTACTTC.

The DNA for the CDR3 is TGTGCCAGCAGCTTATCCCTCCCGGCAGGGGGCCACTACAATGAGCAGTTCTTC. As protein: CASSLSLPAGGHYNEQFF. The chain combines TRBV7-8 with TRBJ2-1; 8 bases line up with TRBD1. The ends lost 2 bases at V and 3 bases at J; junction bases unmatched: 12. In germline, CDR1 is SGHVS, CDR2 FQNEAQ. The CDR3 runs to 18 residues.

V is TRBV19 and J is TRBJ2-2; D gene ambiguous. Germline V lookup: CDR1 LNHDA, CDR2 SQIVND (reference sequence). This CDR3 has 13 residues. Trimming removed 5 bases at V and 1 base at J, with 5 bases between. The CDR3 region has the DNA TGTGCCAGTAGTCTATTGAACACCGGGGAGCTGTTTTTT. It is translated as CASSLLNTGELFF. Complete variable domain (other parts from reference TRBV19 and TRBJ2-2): DGGITQSPKYLFRKEGQNVTLSCEQNLNHDAMYWYRQDPGQGLRLIYYSQIVNDFQKGDIAEGYSVSREKKESFPLTVTSAQKNPTAFYLCASSLLNTGELFFGEGSRLTVL.

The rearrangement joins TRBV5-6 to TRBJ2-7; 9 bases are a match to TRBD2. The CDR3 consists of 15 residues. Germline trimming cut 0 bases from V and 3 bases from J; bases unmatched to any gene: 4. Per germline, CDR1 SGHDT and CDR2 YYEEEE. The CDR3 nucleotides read TGTGCCAGCAGCTTGGGGGCTAGCGGGATCTACGAGCAGTACTTC. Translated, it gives CASSLGASGIYEQYF. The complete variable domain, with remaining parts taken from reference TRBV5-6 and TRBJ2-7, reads DAGVTQSPTHLIKTRGQQVTLRCSPKSGHDTVSWYQQALGQGPQFIFQYYEEEERQRGNFPDRFSGHQFPNYSSELNVNALLLGDSALYLCASSLGASGIYEQYFGPGTRLTVT.

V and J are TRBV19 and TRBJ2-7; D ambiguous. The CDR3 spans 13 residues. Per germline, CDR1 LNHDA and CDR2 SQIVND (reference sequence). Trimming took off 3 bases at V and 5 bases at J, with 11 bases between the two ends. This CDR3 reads CASSIDGANEQYF. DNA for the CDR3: TGTGCCAGTAGTATTGATGGCGCCAACGAGCAGTACTTC. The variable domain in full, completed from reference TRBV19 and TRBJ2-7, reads DGGITQSPKYLFRKEGQNVTLSCEQNLNHDAMYWYRQDPGQGLRLIYYSQIVNDFQKGDIAEGYSVSREKKESFPLTVTSAQKNPTAFYLCASSIDGANEQYFGPGTRLTVT.

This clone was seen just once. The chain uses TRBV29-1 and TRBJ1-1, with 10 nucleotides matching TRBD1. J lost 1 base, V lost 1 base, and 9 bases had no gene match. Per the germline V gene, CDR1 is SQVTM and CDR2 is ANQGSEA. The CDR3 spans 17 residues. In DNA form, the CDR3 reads TGCAGCGTTGAAGGGGCGGACAGGGGGATCTGGAACACTGAAGCTTTCTTT. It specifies CSVEGADRGIWNTEAFF.

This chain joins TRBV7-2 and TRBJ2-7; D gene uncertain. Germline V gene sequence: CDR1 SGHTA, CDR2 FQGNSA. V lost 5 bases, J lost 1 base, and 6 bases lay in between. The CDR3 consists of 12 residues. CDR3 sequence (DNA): TGTGCCAGCAGCCAAGAGTCCTACGAGCAGTACTTC. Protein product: CASSQESYEQYF.

The CDR3 bases are TGTGCCAGCAGCCGGGCCCCAGGCCAGACCCAGTACTTC. Translating it yields CASSRAPGQTQYF. The rearrangement uses TRBV2 and TRBJ2-5; unclear D gene. The V gene's germline CDR1 is SNHLY and CDR2 FYNNEI. The CDR3 totals 13 residues. V lost 6 bases, J lost 6 bases, and 14 bases lay in between.

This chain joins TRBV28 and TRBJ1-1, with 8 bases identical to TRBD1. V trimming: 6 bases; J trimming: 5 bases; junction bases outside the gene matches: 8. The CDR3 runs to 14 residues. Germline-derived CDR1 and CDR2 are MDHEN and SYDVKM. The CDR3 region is CASSLETGVTEAFF. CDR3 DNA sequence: TGTGCCAGCAGCCTAGAGACAGGGGTGACTGAAGCTTTCTTT.

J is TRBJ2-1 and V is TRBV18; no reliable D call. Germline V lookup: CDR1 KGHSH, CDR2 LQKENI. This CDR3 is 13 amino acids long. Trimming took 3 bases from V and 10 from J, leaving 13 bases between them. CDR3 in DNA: TGTGCCAGCTCACCGATGAACCGGCCGGAGCAGTTCTTC. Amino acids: CASSPMNRPEQFF.

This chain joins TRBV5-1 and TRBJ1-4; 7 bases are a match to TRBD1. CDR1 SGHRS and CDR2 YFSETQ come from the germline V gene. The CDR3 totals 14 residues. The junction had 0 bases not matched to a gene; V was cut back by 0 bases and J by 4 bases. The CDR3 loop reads CASSLAGGNEKLFF. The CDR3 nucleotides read TGCGCCAGCAGCTTGGCAGGGGGTAATGAAAAACTGTTTTTT.

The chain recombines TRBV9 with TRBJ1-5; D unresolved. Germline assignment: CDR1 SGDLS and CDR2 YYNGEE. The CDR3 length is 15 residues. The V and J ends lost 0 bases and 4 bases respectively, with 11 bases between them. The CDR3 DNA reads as TGTGCCAGCAGCGTAGATCCTTTCGGGAATCAGCCCCAGCATTTT. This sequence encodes CASSVDPFGNQPQHF.

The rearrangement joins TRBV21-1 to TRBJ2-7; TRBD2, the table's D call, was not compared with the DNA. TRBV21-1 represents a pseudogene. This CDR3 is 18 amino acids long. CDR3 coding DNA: TGTGCCAGCAGCAAAGACCGAATCGGCTCGGGTCCCGGCTACGAGCAGTACTTC. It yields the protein CASSKDRIGSGPGYEQYF.

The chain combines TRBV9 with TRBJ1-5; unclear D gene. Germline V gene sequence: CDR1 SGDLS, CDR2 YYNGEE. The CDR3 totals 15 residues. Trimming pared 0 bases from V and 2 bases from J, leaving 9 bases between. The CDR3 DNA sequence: TGTGCCAGCAGCGTAGTTTTCGGTGGCAATCAGCCCCAGCATTTT. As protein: CASSVVFGGNQPQHF.

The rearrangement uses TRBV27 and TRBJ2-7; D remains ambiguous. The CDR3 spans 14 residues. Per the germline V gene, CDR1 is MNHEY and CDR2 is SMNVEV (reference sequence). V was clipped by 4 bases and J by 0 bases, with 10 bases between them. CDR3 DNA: TGTGCCAGCAGTTCCAGGCCCAGCTCCTACGAGCAGTACTTC. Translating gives CASSSRPSSYEQYF.